This entry describes one T cell receptor (beta chain). The antigen remains undetermined. Only in-frame clones appear in the TCRdb table, and some are missing; sequencing was by immunoSEQ multiplex PCR. This table has over 400,000 clones, 80% to 95% appearing once. CDR3 length: 13 residues. V was pared by 6 bases and J by 0 bases, with 8 bases between. This entry is derived from a study of Ad26.COV2.S vaccination and SARS-CoV-2 variants. Looking at the study overall: In the study, Ad26.COV2.S was injected intramuscularly once, or twice 56 days apart.

Treatment indicated: some 20 received Ad26.COV2.S at low or high dose, single or two shots; about 5 received placebo; per-sample allocation not given. Collection of samples fell on day 63 after the first vaccine or placebo injection. Study-wide findings and caveats: Estimates derived from TCR breadth and depth analyses may have underestimated total T cell responses.

The sequence came from a person aged 18-65 years who received the Ad26.COV2.S COVID-19 vaccine or a placebo. The chain carries TRBV12-3 or TRBV12-4 and TRBJ1-1; D is ambiguous. The material was peripheral blood, obtained in a trial of Ad26.COV2.S vaccine versus placebo. The CDR3 protein is CASSVGVNTEAFF. The CDR3 nucleotides are TGTGCCAGCAGCGTTGGAGTGAACACTGAAGCTTTCTTT.